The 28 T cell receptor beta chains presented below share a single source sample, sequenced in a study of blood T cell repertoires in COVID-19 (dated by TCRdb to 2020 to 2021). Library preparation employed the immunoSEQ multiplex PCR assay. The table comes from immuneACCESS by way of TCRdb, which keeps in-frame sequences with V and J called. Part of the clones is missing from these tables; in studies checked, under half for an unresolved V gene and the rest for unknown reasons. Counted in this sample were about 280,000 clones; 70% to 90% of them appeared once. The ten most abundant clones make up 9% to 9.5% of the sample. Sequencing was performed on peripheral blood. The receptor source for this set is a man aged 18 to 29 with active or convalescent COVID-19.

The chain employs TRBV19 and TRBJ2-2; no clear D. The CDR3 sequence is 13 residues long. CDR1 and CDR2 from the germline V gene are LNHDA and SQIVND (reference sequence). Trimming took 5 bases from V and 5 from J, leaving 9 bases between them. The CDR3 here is CASSPLSTGELFF. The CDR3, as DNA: TGTGCCAGTAGTCCCCTTAGTACCGGGGAGCTGTTTTTT.

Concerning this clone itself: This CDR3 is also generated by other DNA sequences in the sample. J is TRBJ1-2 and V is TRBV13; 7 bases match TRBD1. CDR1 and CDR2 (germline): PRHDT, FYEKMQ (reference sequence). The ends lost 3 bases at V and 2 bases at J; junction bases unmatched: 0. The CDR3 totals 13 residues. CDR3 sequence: CASSLGQNYGYTF. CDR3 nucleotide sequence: TGTGCCAGCAGCTTGGGACAGAACTATGGCTACACCTTC. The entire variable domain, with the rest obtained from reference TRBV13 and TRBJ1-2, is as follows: AAGVIQSPRHLIKEKRETATLKCYPIPRHDTVYWYQQGPGQDPQFLISFYEKMQSDKGSIPDRFSAQQFSDYHSELNMSSLELGDSALYFCASSLGQNYGYTFGSGTRLTVV.

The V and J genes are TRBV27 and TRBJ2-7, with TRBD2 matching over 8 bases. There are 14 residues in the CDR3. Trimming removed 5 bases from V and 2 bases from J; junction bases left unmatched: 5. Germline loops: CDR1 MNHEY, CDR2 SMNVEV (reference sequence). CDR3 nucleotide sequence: TGTGCCAGCAGTGAAAGCGGGGGAACCTACGAGCAGTACTTC. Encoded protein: CASSESGGTYEQYF.

The CDR3 reads CASSESGDRIVDGYTF. The CDR3 coding sequence is TGCGCCAGCAGTGAGAGTGGGGACAGGATTGTAGATGGCTACACCTTC. V is TRBV10-2 and J is TRBJ1-2, with 8 bases that match TRBD1. The CDR3 totals 16 residues. The V gene's germline CDR1 is WSHSY and CDR2 SAAADI. V dropped 2 bases and J dropped 6; count of bases not matched to a gene: 11.

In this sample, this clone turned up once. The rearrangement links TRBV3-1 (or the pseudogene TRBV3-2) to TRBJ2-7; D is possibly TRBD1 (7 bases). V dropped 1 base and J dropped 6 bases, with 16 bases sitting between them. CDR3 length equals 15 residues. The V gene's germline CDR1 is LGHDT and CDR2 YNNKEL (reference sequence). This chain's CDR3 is CASSQVNRGGSEQYF. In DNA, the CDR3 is TGTGCCAGCAGCCAAGTCAACAGGGGAGGTAGCGAGCAGTACTTC.

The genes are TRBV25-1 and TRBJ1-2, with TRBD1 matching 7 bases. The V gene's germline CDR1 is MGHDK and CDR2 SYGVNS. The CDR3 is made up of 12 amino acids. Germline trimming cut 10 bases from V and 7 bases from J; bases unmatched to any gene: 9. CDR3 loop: CAKAKGATGYTF. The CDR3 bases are TGTGCCAAAGCAAAGGGGGCGACTGGCTACACCTTC.

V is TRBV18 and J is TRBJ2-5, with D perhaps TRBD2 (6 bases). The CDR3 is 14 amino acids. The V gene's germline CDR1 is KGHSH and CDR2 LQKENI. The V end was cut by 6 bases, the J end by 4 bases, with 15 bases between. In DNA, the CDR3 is TGTGCCAGCTCCCCCACTAGCTCTCTAGAGACCCAGTACTTC. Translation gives CASSPTSSLETQYF.

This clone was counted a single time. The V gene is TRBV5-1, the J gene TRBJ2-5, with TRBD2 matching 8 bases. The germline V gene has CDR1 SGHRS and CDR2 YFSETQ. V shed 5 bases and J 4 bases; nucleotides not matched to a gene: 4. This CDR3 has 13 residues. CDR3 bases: TGCGCCAGCAGAACAGCGGGGGTAGAGACCCAGTACTTC. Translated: CASRTAGVETQYF. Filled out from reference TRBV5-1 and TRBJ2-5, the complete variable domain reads KAGVTQTPRYLIKTRGQQVTLSCSPISGHRSVSWYQQTPGQGLQFLFEYFSETQRNKGNFPGRFSGRQFSNSRSEMNVSTLELGDSALYLCASRTAGVETQYFGPGTRLLVL.

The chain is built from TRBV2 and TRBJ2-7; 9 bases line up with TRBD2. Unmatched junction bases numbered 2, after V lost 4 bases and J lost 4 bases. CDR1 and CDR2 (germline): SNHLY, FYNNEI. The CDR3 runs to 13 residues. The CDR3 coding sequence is TGTGCCAGCAGTGGGACTAGCGCTTACGAGCAGTACTTC. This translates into CASSGTSAYEQYF.

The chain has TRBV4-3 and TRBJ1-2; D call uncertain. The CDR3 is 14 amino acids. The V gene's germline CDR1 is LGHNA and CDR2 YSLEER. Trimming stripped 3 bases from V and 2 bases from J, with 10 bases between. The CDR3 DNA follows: TGCGCCAGCAGCCAGGAGGCAGAGAACTATGGCTACACCTTC. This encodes CASSQEAENYGYTF.

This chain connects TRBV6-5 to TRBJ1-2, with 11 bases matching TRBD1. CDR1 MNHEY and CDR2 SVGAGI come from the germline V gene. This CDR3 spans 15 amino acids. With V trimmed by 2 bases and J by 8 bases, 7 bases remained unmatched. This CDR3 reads CASSYLGQGAGGYTF. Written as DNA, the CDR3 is TGTGCCAGCAGTTACCTAGGACAGGGGGCAGGAGGCTACACCTTC.

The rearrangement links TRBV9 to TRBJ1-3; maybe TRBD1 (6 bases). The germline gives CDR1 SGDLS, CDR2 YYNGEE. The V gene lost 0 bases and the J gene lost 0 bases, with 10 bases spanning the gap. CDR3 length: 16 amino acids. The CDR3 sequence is CASSVVGGGSGNTIYF. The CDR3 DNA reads TGTGCCAGCAGCGTAGTGGGAGGGGGCTCTGGAAACACCATATATTTT. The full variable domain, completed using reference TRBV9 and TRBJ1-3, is DSGVTQTPKHLITATGQRVTLRCSPRSGDLSVYWYQQSLDQGLQFLIQYYNGEERAKGNILERFSAQQFPDLHSELNLSSLELGDSALYFCASSVVGGGSGNTIYFGEGSWLTVV.

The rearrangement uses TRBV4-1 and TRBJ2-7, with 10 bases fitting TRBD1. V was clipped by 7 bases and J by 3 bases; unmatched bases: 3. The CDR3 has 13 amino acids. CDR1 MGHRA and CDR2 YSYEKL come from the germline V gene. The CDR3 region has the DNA TGCGCCAGCAAAGGGACAGGGGACTACGAGCAGTACTTC. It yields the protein CASKGTGDYEQYF.

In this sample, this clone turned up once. CDR3 in amino acids: CAISDEFSGGAWYGHNEQFF. As DNA, the CDR3 is TGTGCCATCAGTGATGAATTTAGCGGGGGGGCCTGGTATGGACACAATGAGCAGTTCTTC. The chain uses TRBV10-3 and TRBJ2-1, with 11 positions matching TRBD2. With 3 bases clipped from V and 5 bases from J, the junction kept 18 bases outside the gene matches. The CDR3 length is 20 residues. The V gene's germline CDR1 is ENHRY and CDR2 SYGVKD.

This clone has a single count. In DNA, the CDR3 is TGTGCCAGCAGCCAAGGTGGGACTAGCGCCCTCACGATTTACACAGATACGCAGTATTTT. Its translation is CASSQGGTSALTIYTDTQYF. The chain links TRBV14 to TRBJ2-3; 10 positions agree with TRBD2. The CDR3 contains 20 residues. Germline values: CDR1 SGHDN, CDR2 FVKESK. V lost 1 base to trimming and J lost 2 bases; unmatched junction nucleotides: 15.

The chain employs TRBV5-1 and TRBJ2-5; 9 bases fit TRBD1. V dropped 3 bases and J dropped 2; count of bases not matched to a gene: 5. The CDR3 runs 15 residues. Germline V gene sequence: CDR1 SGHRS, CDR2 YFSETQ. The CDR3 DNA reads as TGCGCCAGCAGCTCCCAAGGACAGGGGCAAGAGACCCAGTACTTC. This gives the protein CASSSQGQGQETQYF.

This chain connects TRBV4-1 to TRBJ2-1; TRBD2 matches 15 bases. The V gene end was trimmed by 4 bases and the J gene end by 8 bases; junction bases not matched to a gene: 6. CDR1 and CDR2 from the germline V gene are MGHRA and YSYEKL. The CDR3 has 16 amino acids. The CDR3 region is CASSRTSGGALYEQFF. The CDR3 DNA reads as TGCGCCAGCAGCCGGACTAGCGGGGGGGCGTTATATGAGCAGTTCTTC.

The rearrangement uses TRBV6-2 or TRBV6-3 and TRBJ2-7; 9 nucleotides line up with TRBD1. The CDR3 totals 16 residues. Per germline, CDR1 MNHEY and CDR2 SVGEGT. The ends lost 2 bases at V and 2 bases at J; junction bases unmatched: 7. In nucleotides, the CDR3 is TGTGCCAGCAGTTACCCGACCGGGACAGGGACCTACGAGCAGTACTTC. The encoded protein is CASSYPTGTGTYEQYF.

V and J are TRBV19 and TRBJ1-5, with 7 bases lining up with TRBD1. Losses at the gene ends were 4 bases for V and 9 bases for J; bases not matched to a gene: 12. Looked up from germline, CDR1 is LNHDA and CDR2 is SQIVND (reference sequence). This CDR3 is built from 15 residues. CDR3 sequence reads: CASSTRDRVDRPQHF. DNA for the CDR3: TGTGCCAGTAGTACGAGAGACAGGGTGGATCGGCCCCAGCATTTT. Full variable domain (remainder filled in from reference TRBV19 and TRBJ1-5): DGGITQSPKYLFRKEGQNVTLSCEQNLNHDAMYWYRQDPGQGLRLIYYSQIVNDFQKGDIAEGYSVSREKKESFPLTVTSAQKNPTAFYLCASSTRDRVDRPQHFGDGTRLSIL.

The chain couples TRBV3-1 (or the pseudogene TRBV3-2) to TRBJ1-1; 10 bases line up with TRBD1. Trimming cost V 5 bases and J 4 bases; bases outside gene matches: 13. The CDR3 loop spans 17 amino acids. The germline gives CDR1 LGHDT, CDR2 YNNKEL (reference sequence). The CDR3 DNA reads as TGTGCCAGCAGCGACGGGGACAGGGGAACCTTAGGCACTGAAGCTTTCTTT. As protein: CASSDGDRGTLGTEAFF.

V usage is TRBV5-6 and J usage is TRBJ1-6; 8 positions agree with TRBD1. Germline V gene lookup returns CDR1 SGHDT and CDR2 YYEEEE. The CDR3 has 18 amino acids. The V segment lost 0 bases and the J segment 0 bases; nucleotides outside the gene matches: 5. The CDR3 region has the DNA TGTGCCAGCAGCTTGGACCAGGACAGGGCCTCCTATAATTCACCCCTCCACTTT. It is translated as CASSLDQDRASYNSPLHF. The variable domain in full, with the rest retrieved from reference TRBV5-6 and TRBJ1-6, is DAGVTQSPTHLIKTRGQQVTLRCSPKSGHDTVSWYQQALGQGPQFIFQYYEEEERQRGNFPDRFSGHQFPNYSSELNVNALLLGDSALYLCASSLDQDRASYNSPLHFGNGTRLTVT.

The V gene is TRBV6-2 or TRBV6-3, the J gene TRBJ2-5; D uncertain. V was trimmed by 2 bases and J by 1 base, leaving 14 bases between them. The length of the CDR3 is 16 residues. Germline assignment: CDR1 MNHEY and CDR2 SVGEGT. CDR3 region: CASSYPPDNPQETQYF. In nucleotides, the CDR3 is TGTGCCAGCAGTTACCCACCCGACAACCCCCAAGAGACCCAGTACTTC.

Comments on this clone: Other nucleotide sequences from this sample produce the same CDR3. The CDR3 region is CASSVGVAGSTDTQYF. The CDR3 coding sequence is TGTGCCAGCAGCGTAGGGGTAGCGGGGTCCACAGATACGCAGTATTTT. The chain has TRBV9 and TRBJ2-3; 8 nucleotides agree with TRBD2. Germline V gives CDR1 SGDLS, CDR2 YYNGEE. The CDR3 is 16 residues long. V lost 0 bases, J lost 2 bases, and 5 bases stayed unmatched.

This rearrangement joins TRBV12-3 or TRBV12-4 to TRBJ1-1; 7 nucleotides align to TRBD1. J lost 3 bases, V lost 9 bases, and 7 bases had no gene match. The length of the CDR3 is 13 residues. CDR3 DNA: TGTGCCAGTTACAGGGGTGGGTACACTGAAGCTTTCTTT. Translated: CASYRGGYTEAFF.

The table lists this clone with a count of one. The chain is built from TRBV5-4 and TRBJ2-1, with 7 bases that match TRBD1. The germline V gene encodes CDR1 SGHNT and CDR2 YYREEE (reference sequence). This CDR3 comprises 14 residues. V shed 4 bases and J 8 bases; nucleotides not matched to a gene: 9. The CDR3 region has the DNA TGTGCCAGCAGCGCTTCCGGGACAGTACATGAGCAGTTCTTC. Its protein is CASSASGTVHEQFF.

This CDR3 is CASSGDNREAFF. The CDR3 nucleotides are TGTGCCAGCAGCGGGGACAACAGAGAAGCTTTCTTT. This chain joins TRBV12-3 or TRBV12-4 and TRBJ1-1; tentative D call: TRBD1 (6 bases). CDR3 length equals 12 residues. Trimming cost V 6 bases and J 8 bases, with 13 bases left between them.

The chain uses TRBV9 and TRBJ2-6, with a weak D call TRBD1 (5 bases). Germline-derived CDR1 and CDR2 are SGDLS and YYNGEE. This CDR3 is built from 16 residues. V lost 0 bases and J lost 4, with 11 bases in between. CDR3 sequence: CASSVGGAAGANVLTF. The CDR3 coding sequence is TGTGCCAGCAGCGTAGGTGGGGCAGCCGGGGCCAACGTCCTGACTTTC.

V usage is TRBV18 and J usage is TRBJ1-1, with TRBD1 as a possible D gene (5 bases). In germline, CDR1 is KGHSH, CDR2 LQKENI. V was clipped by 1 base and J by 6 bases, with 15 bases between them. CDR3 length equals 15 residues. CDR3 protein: CASSPREGAVAEAFF. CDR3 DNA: TGTGCCAGCTCACCACGTGAAGGGGCCGTGGCTGAAGCTTTCTTT.